These 13 T cell receptor beta chains were all obtained from the same sample, sequenced in a study of blood T cell repertoires in COVID-19. The method was immunoSEQ multiplex PCR; TCRdb's version includes in-frame clones alone and lacks a portion of them. The table lists some 360,000 clones, more than 70% of them singletons. Sequenced: peripheral blood. Every receptor here comes from an older woman with COVID-19, enrolled during active disease.

V gene TRBV7-6 combines with J gene TRBJ2-3; 9 bases fit TRBD2. CDR1 and CDR2 (germline): SGHVS, FNYEAQ. Losses at the gene ends were 1 base for V and 0 bases for J; bases not matched to a gene: 8. This CDR3 is built from 18 residues. This CDR3 is CASSLVPSGASSTDTQYF. For the CDR3, the DNA is TGTGCCAGCAGCTTAGTTCCTAGCGGGGCCTCTAGCACAGATACGCAGTATTTT.

This clone has just one count. The chain combines TRBV3-1 (or the pseudogene TRBV3-2) with TRBJ1-2, with a weak D call TRBD1 (5 bases). Germline V gene lookup returns CDR1 LGHDT and CDR2 YNNKEL (reference sequence). The CDR3 spans 14 residues. The V and J ends lost 2 bases and 8 bases respectively, with 15 bases between them. For the CDR3, the DNA is TGTGCCAGCAGCCAACTGACAGTGTTGCAGGGCTACACCTTC. It is translated as CASSQLTVLQGYTF.

This clone has only one observation. This chain connects TRBV19 to TRBJ1-1; the match to TRBD1 covers 9 bases. V shed 3 bases, J shed 1 base, and the junction held 6 bases outside the gene matches. Per the germline V gene, CDR1 is LNHDA and CDR2 is SQIVND (reference sequence). This CDR3 comprises 16 residues. The CDR3 DNA is TGTGCCAGTAGTATGTCTTGGGACAGGGAGAACACTGAAGCTTTCTTT. This gives the protein CASSMSWDRENTEAFF. Supplemented by reference TRBV19 and TRBJ1-1, the full variable domain reads DGGITQSPKYLFRKEGQNVTLSCEQNLNHDAMYWYRQDPGQGLRLIYYSQIVNDFQKGDIAEGYSVSREKKESFPLTVTSAQKNPTAFYLCASSMSWDRENTEAFFGQGTRLTVV.

CDR3 DNA: TGTGCCTGGAGCAGATACTTCCCCGGGACTGAGAACTATGGCTACACCTTC. Its protein is CAWSRYFPGTENYGYTF. The V call is TRBV30, the J call TRBJ1-2; possibly TRBD1 for D (5 bases). From germline, CDR1 is GTSNPN and CDR2 SVGIG (reference sequence). There are 17 residues in the CDR3. V lost 3 bases, J lost 2 bases, and 22 bases lay in between.

This chain connects TRBV21-1 to TRBJ1-1. TRBV21-1 is assigned pseudogene status. There are 13 residues in the CDR3. The CDR3 is CASILRGGTGTFF. The CDR3 DNA sequence: TGTGCCAGTATACTTAGGGGGGGGACTGGGACTTTCTTT.

V is TRBV18 and J is TRBJ1-1; D uncertain. Germline V lookup: CDR1 KGHSH, CDR2 LQKENI. Trimming removed 3 bases from V and 4 bases from J, with 18 bases in between. The CDR3 consists of 16 residues. The CDR3 reads CASSPPGSGLATEAFF. DNA for the CDR3: TGTGCCAGCTCACCCCCGGGGTCGGGCTTGGCCACTGAAGCTTTCTTT.

The V call is TRBV6-5, the J call TRBJ2-7; 8 bases align to TRBD1. Germline V gives CDR1 MNHEY, CDR2 SVGAGI. The CDR3 extends over 15 amino acids. The junction had 8 bases not matched to a gene; V was cut back by 7 bases and J by 0 bases. In DNA form, the CDR3 reads TGTGCCAGCACACGGGACAGGTTTTTCTCCTACGAGCAGTACTTC. Translation: CASTRDRFFSYEQYF.

The genes are TRBV7-2 and TRBJ1-6, with D tentatively TRBD1 (5 bases). The CDR3 is 14 residues long. Looked up from germline, CDR1 is SGHTA and CDR2 is FQGNSA. The V and J ends lost 5 bases and 10 bases respectively, with 15 bases between them. The CDR3 region is CASSPYGRESPLHF. CDR3 DNA: TGTGCCAGCAGCCCCTATGGCAGGGAATCACCCCTCCACTTT.

The CDR3 DNA sequence: TGTGCCAGCAGCTGGACAGGGGCAGGGGAAACTAATGAAAAACTGTTTTTT. Protein: CASSWTGAGETNEKLFF. This chain joins TRBV7-9 and TRBJ1-4, with 9 nucleotides matching TRBD1. The J segment lost 1 base and the V segment lost 4 bases, leaving 7 bases of the junction unmatched. Germline V gene sequence: CDR1 SEHNR, CDR2 FQNEAQ (reference sequence). The CDR3 runs to 17 residues.

This clone has just a few counts. The V and J genes are TRBV5-8 and TRBJ2-2; maybe TRBD2 (6 bases). Per germline, CDR1 SGHTS and CDR2 YDEGEE. The V end was cut by 4 bases, the J end by 6 bases, with 10 bases between. CDR3 length: 13 residues. CDR3: CASSVGGPGELFF. The DNA of the CDR3 is TGTGCCAGCAGCGTCGGGGGTCCCGGGGAGCTGTTTTTT.

The chain is built from TRBV28 and TRBJ1-2; the D is unclear. Per the germline V gene, CDR1 is MDHEN and CDR2 is SYDVKM. The CDR3 loop spans 13 amino acids. The germline V and J ends were trimmed by 6 bases and 4 bases, with 12 bases remaining between them. The CDR3 region has the DNA TGTGCCAGCAGCTCCGGGAGTTTCTATGGCTACACCTTC. It encodes CASSSGSFYGYTF.

The rearrangement links TRBV27 to TRBJ1-2; D unresolved. Germline CDR1 reads MNHEY; CDR2 reads SMNVEV (reference sequence). Trimming took off 4 bases at V and 0 bases at J, with 15 bases between the two ends. The CDR3 covers 16 residues. The CDR3 loop is CASSSPASGTNYGYTF. As DNA, the CDR3 is TGTGCCAGCAGTTCTCCCGCATCGGGGACTAACTATGGCTACACCTTC.

V is TRBV5-1 and J is TRBJ2-1; TRBD2 agrees at 9 bases. Germline CDR1 SGHRS, CDR2 YFSETQ. After removal of 3 bases from V and 1 base from J, the junction contained 11 bases not matched to a gene. The CDR3 contains 18 residues. CDR3 protein: CASSWGVRLAGSYNEQFF. For the CDR3, the DNA is TGCGCCAGCAGCTGGGGGGTAAGGCTAGCGGGGTCCTACAATGAGCAGTTCTTC.